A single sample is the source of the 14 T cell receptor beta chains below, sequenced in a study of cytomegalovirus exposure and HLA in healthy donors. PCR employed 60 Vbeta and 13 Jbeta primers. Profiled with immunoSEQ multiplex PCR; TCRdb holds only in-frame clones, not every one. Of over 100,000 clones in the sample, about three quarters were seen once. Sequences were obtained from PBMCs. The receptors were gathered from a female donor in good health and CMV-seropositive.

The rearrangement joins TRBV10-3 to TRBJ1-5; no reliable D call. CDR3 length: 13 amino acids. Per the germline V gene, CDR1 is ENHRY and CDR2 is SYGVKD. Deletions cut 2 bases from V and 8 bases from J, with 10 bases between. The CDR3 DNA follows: TGTGCCATCAGTGAGGCGGGATTTAAGCCCCAGCATTTT. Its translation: CAISEAGFKPQHF.

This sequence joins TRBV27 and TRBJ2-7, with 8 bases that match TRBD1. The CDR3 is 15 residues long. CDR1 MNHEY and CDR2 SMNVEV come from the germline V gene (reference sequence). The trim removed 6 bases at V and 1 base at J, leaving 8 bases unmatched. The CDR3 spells CASRRRDRGSYEQYF. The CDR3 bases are TGTGCCAGCAGGCGTCGCGACAGGGGTTCCTACGAGCAGTACTTC.

In nucleotides, the CDR3 is TGTGCCAGCAGTTCTGGAGACGCCTACACAGATACGCAGTATTTT. Its protein product is CASSSGDAYTDTQYF. The chain combines TRBV27 with TRBJ2-3, with D hard to call. The germline V and J ends were trimmed by 4 bases and 2 bases, with 13 bases remaining between them. This CDR3 region has 15 residues. Germline V gene sequence: CDR1 MNHEY, CDR2 SMNVEV (reference sequence).

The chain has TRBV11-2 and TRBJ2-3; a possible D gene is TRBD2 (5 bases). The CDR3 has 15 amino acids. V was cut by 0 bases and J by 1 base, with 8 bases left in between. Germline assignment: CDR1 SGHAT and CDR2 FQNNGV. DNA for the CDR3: TGTGCCAGCAGCTTAGAGGCGGGTCGCACAGATACGCAGTATTTT. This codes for CASSLEAGRTDTQYF.

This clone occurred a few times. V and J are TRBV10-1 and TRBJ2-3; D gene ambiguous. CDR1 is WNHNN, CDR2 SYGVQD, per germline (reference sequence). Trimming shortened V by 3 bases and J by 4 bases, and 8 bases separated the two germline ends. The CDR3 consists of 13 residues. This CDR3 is CASSDQAPDTQYF. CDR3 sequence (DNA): TGCGCCAGCAGTGACCAGGCCCCAGATACGCAGTATTTT.

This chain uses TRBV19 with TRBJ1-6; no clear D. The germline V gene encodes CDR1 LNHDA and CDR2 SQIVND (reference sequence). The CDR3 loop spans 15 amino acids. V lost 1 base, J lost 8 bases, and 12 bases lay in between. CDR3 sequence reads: CASSIAGRLDSPLHF. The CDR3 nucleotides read TGTGCCAGTAGTATAGCAGGCAGGCTGGATTCACCCCTCCACTTT. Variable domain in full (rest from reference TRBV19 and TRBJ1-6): DGGITQSPKYLFRKEGQNVTLSCEQNLNHDAMYWYRQDPGQGLRLIYYSQIVNDFQKGDIAEGYSVSREKKESFPLTVTSAQKNPTAFYLCASSIAGRLDSPLHFGNGTRLTVT.

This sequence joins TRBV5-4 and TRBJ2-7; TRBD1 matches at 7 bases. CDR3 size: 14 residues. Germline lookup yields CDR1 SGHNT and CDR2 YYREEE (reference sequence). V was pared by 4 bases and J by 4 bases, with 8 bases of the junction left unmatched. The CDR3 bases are TGTGCCAGCAGCCCTGGACAGGACCTGTACGAGCAGTACTTC. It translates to CASSPGQDLYEQYF.

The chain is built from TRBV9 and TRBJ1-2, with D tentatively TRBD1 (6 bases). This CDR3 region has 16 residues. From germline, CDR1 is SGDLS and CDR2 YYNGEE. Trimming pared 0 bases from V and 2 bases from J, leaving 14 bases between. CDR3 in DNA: TGTGCCAGCAGCGTAGGGGGGGGCATAGGGAACTATGGCTACACCTTC. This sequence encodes CASSVGGGIGNYGYTF.

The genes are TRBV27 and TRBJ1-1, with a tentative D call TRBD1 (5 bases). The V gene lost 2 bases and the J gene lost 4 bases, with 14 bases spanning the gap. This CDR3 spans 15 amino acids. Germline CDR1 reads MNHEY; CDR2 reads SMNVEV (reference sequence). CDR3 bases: TGTGCCAGCAGTTTACGCGGGGCAACGGGCACTGAAGCTTTCTTT. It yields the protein CASSLRGATGTEAFF.

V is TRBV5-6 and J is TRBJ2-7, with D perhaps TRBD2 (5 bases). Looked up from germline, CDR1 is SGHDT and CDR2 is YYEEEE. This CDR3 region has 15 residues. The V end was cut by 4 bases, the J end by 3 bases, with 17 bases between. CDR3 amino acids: CASSPGEYRVYEQYF. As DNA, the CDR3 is TGTGCCAGCAGCCCCGGGGAGTATCGGGTCTACGAGCAGTACTTC. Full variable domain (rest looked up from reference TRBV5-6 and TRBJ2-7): DAGVTQSPTHLIKTRGQQVTLRCSPKSGHDTVSWYQQALGQGPQFIFQYYEEEERQRGNFPDRFSGHQFPNYSSELNVNALLLGDSALYLCASSPGEYRVYEQYFGPGTRLTVT.

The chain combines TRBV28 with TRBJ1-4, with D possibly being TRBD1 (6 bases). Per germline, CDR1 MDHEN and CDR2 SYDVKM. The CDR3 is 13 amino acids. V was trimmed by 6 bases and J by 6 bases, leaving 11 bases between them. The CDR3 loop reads CASRLQGDEKLFF. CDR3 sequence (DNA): TGTGCCAGCAGGTTACAGGGCGATGAAAAACTGTTTTTT.

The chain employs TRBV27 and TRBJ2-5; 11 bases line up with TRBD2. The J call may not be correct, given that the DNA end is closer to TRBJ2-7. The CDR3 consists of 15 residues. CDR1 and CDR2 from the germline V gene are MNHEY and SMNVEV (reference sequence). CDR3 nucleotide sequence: TGTGCCAGCAGTTCCCCACTAGCGGGAGTTTACGAGCAGTACTTC. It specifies CASSSPLAGVYEQYF.

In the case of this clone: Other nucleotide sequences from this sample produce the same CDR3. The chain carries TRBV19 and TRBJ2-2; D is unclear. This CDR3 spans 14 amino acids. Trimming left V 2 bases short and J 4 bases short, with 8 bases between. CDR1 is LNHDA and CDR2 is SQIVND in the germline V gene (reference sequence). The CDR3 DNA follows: TGTGCCAGTAGTATATCTGGCGGCACCGGGGAGCTGTTTTTT. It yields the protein CASSISGGTGELFF.

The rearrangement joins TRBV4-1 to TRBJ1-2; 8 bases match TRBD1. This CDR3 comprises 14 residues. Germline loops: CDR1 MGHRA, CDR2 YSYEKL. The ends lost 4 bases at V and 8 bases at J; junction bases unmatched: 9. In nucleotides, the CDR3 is TGCGCCAGCAGCCTAGGACAGGGAGTAGGCGGCTACACCTTC. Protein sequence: CASSLGQGVGGYTF.